This entry features one TCR beta chain sequence. What antigen it recognizes has not been identified. One base away lies a much larger clone, so this may be a sequencing read error. The CDR3 covers 14 residues, taking in both the cysteine and the phenylalanine. The only DNA kept is the CDR3, 42 bases in frame from the first base. The V and J ends are trimmed by 8 bases and 7 bases, leaving 17 bases between them. The data stem from a study of prognosis after radiotherapy for stage I lung cancer (dated by TCRdb to the early 2020s). Some background on the complete study: Between April 2018 and early 2019, 20 or so patients with stage I NSCLC were enrolled in Nanjing, China. Four of the 19 patients developed distant metastases after SBRT, at a median of roughly seven months; the other 15 showed no significant progression. On tumor histology, roughly 11 patients had adenocarcinoma and six or seven had squamous cell carcinoma. Using image-guided IMRT or VMAT, SBRT was delivered in 3 to 5 fractions at a biologically effective dose of at least 100 Gy. Concurrent therapy was not administered to any patient alongside SBRT. Ages in the cohort of 13 men and a handful of women ranged from roughly 50 to 95 years, with a median of 74. Every patient was regarded as medically inoperable, because of comorbidities in some twelve cases and refusal of surgery in roughly 7 cases. The study profiled peripheral blood TCR beta repertoires from stage I NSCLC patients before and after stereotactic body radiotherapy and related them to distant failure. A few patients had oligometastatic NSCLC after their primary tumor was surgically resected, and 15 or so patients had newly diagnosed primary stage I lung tumors. The study sequenced approximately 40 blood samples from some 20 patients, one before and one after SBRT per patient. Beyond this particular receptor, the publication reports: Whether the expanded TCR clones were tumor-specific was not determined. The small cohort and short follow-up limited the study, so independent validation of the findings is needed. Post-SBRT Shannon entropy and its change from baseline were lower in patients who developed distant metastases; baseline Shannon entropy was not associated with metastases. TRBV and TRBJ usage frequencies reportedly differed by metastasis status, in two V genes at baseline and in several V and two J genes after SBRT. No adjustment for multiple comparisons was applied to any of the reported P values. Unique TCR clone counts fell after SBRT (median 10,088 before versus roughly 7,200 after; Wilcoxon paired P=0.011).

Two rounds of multiplex PCR were used to amplify the TCR beta CDR3 region from genomic DNA. In the first PCR round, primers specific to each TRBV and TRBJ gene were used, and the primer sequences were filed in Chinese patent CN105087789A. Universal primers were used in the second PCR round. The Roche High Pure PCR Template Preparation Kit was used to extract genomic DNA from frozen PBMCs. An Illumina HiSeq 3000 was used to sequence the libraries paired-end with 151 bp reads. The study's own analysis went as follows. CutAdapt was used to remove raw reads lacking the multiplex PCR primer sequences. High-quality paired reads were merged into contigs with PEAR. By aligning each contig to reference sequences, MiXCR assigned the TRB V, D and J gene segments to that contig. To remove sequencing errors, CDR3 sequences were clustered according to base quality and sequence similarity. Diversity was calculated as Shannon entropy divided by the natural log of the number of productive TCR sequences. To get clonality, Shannon entropy was divided by the natural log of the number of unique clonotypes, and that result was subtracted from one. The Youden index of ROC curves was used to select progression-free survival cut-offs for repertoire metrics, and analyses were performed in R 3.5.3. Through fastp at Q25 and MiXCR, TCRdb rebuilt clones from the public reads, retaining in-frame beta chains. Rows with a matching CDR3 protein are joined into one entry that keeps the most common DNA and genes. The authors' filters were not applied to this entry. In all, the sample holds about 27,000 distinct CDR3 sequences, and about 32% of those were seen once. The top ten clones comprise 35% to 45% of the sample.

All patients had node-negative disease on CT and PET/CT, and none had a history of other malignancies or prior chemotherapy or radiotherapy. About 6 milliliters of peripheral venous blood were drawn into EDTA tubes at each of two time points. Ficoll-Paque Plus density-gradient centrifugation was used to isolate PBMCs. Immediately after collection, samples were stored at -80 degrees C until analysis. The source was PBMCs, collected before or after stereotactic body radiation therapy (not recorded which). The clonotype originates from a donor at least 50 years old with non-small cell lung cancer. This chain is built from TRBV12-3 or TRBV12-4 and TRBJ1-4; possibly the D gene is TRBD1, per 6 matching bases. The CDR3 reads as follows: CASQPAGASEKLFF. The DNA sequence is as follows: TGTGCCAGCCAGCCGGCAGGGGCTAGTGAAAAACTGTTTTTT.